This TCR beta chain was retrieved from a study of blood T cell repertoires in COVID-19. Study at large: Samples came from the United States, Italy and Spain, spanning acute and convalescent COVID-19.

This clone appeared a single time. Trimming cost V 2 bases and J 0 bases, with 7 bases left between them. CDR3 length equals 13 residues. Germline V gene lookup returns CDR1 GTSNPN and CDR2 SVGIG (reference sequence). The assay was immunoSEQ multiplex PCR, and TCRdb's table has in-frame clones only and misses some. Among about 160,000 clones listed, 75% to 85% were seen once. The source material was PBMCs or T cells enriched from blood (not recorded which). The clonotype was recovered from a woman aged 55-69 years who had recovered from COVID-19. This chain joins TRBV30 and TRBJ1-1; unclear D gene. The CDR3 spells CAWSLGLNTEAFF. Written as DNA, the CDR3 is TGTGCCTGGAGTCTTGGGCTGAACACTGAAGCTTTCTTT.